This TCR beta chain was documented in a study of blood T cell repertoires in COVID-19. Study-level background: Sites across the United States, Italy and Spain contributed samples from acute and convalescent COVID-19. Sources were T cells, B-cell-depleted T cells, or PBMCs; the material itself was cDNA or gDNA.

The trim removed 4 bases at V and 5 bases at J, leaving 10 bases unmatched. In germline, CDR1 is SEHNR, CDR2 FQNEAQ (reference sequence). This CDR3 has 16 amino acids. Only a few counts were recorded for this clone. Original methodology: Reference gene primer amplification yielded estimated nucleated cell counts. Produced via immunoSEQ multiplex PCR; TCRdb's table is partial and in-frame only. The V and J calls and clone size come from that table; D and trimming were worked out from the DNA. Of about 140,000 clones in the sample, 60% to 80% are singletons; the top ten hold 7% to 9%. The TCR was taken from a man aged 50-60 years with active or convalescent COVID-19. Input material: peripheral blood. The gene calls are TRBV7-9 and TRBJ1-5; 8 bases align to TRBD1. The CDR3 loop reads CASSSKGTGGDQPQHF. CDR3 coding DNA: TGTGCCAGCAGCTCCAAAGGGACAGGCGGGGATCAGCCCCAGCATTTT.